A single T cell receptor (beta chain) is shown here with its context. Its antigen is unknown. Germline lookup yields CDR1 SNHLY and CDR2 FYNNEI. V dropped 7 bases and J dropped 4 bases, with 7 bases sitting between them. The CDR3 runs 11 residues. Profiling relied on immunoSEQ multiplex PCR, and the TCRdb table lists in-frame clones only, not all of them. The table shows under 250,000 clones, with about 89% occurring only once. The record originates from a study of cytomegalovirus exposure and HLA in healthy donors. About the study: According to later analysis, the same platform produced the roughly 130 validation and several hundred first-cohort repertoires.

General study results and limits: Cytomegalovirus status, reportedly, was diagnosed with high specificity and sensitivity by the classifier.

The rearrangement links TRBV2 to TRBJ1-1; D ambiguous. What was sequenced was PBMCs. The sequence derives from a woman younger than 30 in good health and CMV-seronegative. CDR3 DNA sequence: TGTGCCAGCAAGCCACTCACTGAAGCTTTCTTT. Translated, it gives CASKPLTEAFF.